The 10 T cell receptor beta chains reported below all come from one sample, sequenced in a study of blood T cell repertoires in COVID-19. Generated by immunoSEQ multiplex PCR, the TCRdb table keeps only in-frame clones and is missing some. The data show tens of thousands of clones, 81% seen once. The sequenced material came from peripheral blood. All receptors come from an elderly man with acute or convalescent COVID-19.

V gene TRBV7-2 combines with J gene TRBJ1-5; D possibly corresponds to TRBD1 (6 bases). The CDR3 runs 13 residues. Germline assignment: CDR1 SGHTA and CDR2 FQGNSA. The V gene lost 4 bases and the J gene lost 7 bases, with 11 bases spanning the gap. CDR3 coding DNA: TGTGCCAGCAGCTCAGGGGAGGGACAGCCCCAGCATTTT. This gives the protein CASSSGEGQPQHF. The full variable domain, its missing parts supplied by reference TRBV7-2 and TRBJ1-5, is GAGVSQSPSNKVTEKGKDVELRCDPISGHTALYWYRQSLGQGLEFLIYFQGNSAPDKSGLPSDRFSAERTGGSVSTLTIQRTQQEDSAVYLCASSSGEGQPQHFGDGTRLSIL.

The V call is TRBV6-2 or TRBV6-3, the J call TRBJ1-1; TRBD1 might be the D (6 bases). Trimming stripped 2 bases from V and 5 bases from J, with 12 bases between. Germline V lookup: CDR1 MNHEY, CDR2 SVGEGT. This CDR3 is 14 amino acids long. The CDR3 loop is CASSYGGARTEAFF. The CDR3 region has the DNA TGTGCCAGCAGTTACGGGGGGGCGAGGACTGAAGCTTTCTTT.

V gene TRBV6-5 combines with J gene TRBJ2-7, with 10 nucleotides matching TRBD2. V shed 4 bases, J shed 7 bases, and the junction held 10 bases outside the gene matches. CDR1 is MNHEY, CDR2 SVGAGI, per germline. CDR3 length: 15 residues. The CDR3 loop reads CASSFAAGGPGEQYF. Written as DNA, the CDR3 is TGTGCCAGCAGTTTTGCAGCGGGAGGGCCGGGAGAGCAGTACTTC.

This chain joins TRBV19 and TRBJ1-5, with TRBD1 identical over 10 bases. This CDR3 has 16 amino acids. With 1 base clipped from V and 4 bases from J, the junction kept 4 bases outside the gene matches. Germline V gene data show CDR1 as LNHDA and CDR2 as SQIVND (reference sequence). The CDR3 reads CASSIGDRGQNQPQHF. For the CDR3, the DNA is TGTGCCAGTAGTATAGGGGACAGGGGACAGAATCAGCCCCAGCATTTT.

This clone was picked up a small number of times. The sample holds other DNA sequences that translate to the same CDR3. The chain links TRBV5-1 to TRBJ1-1; D not certain. The V end was cut by 1 base, the J end by 0 bases, with 4 bases between. The CDR3 covers 13 residues. CDR1 is SGHRS, CDR2 YFSETQ, per germline. The CDR3 loop is CASSLSVNTEAFF. The CDR3 DNA reads as TGCGCCAGCAGCTTGTCAGTGAACACTGAAGCTTTCTTT.

The V and J genes are TRBV6-5 and TRBJ1-1; D uncertain. There are 15 residues in the CDR3. With 0 bases removed from V and 2 bases from J, the gap between germline ends came to 10 bases. Germline-derived CDR1 and CDR2 are MNHEY and SVGAGI. CDR3 protein: CASSYSRTGNTEAFF. The CDR3 nucleotides are TGTGCCAGCAGTTACTCGAGAACGGGTAACACTGAAGCTTTCTTT.

CDR3: CATSRDLYPQGGGVKTEAFF. The DNA of the CDR3 is TGTGCCACCAGCAGAGATCTTTATCCCCAAGGGGGGGGAGTTAAGACTGAAGCTTTCTTT. The chain joins TRBV15 to TRBJ1-1; TRBD1 is a possible D gene (6 bases). Trimming took 0 bases from V and 5 from J, leaving 28 bases between them. This CDR3 is 20 amino acids long. Germline V gives CDR1 LNHNV, CDR2 YYDKDF (reference sequence).

The chain combines TRBV30 with TRBJ1-5; tentatively, D is TRBD1 (5 bases). The length of the CDR3 is 12 residues. The germline gives CDR1 GTSNPN, CDR2 SVGIG (reference sequence). V lost 0 bases and J 7 bases, leaving 7 bases between the germline ends. CDR3: CAWSVQGQPQHF. The CDR3, as DNA: TGTGCCTGGAGTGTTCAGGGACAGCCCCAGCATTTT.

The chain joins TRBV30 to TRBJ2-2; 10 bases are shared with TRBD1. The CDR3 totals 14 residues. J was trimmed by 7 bases and V by 4 bases; bases with no gene match: 6. The V gene's germline CDR1 is GTSNPN and CDR2 SVGIG (reference sequence). CDR3 sequence reads: CAWILTGGIGELFF. CDR3 in DNA: TGTGCCTGGATCTTGACAGGGGGCATCGGGGAGCTGTTTTTT. Together with reference TRBV30 and TRBJ2-2, the CDR3 gives the full variable domain: SQTIHQWPATLVQPVGSPLSLECTVEGTSNPNLYWYRQAAGRGLQLLFYSVGIGQISSEVPQNLSASRPQDRQFILSSKKLLLSDSGFYLCAWILTGGIGELFFGEGSRLTVL.

The chain has TRBV5-1 and TRBJ2-2, with D possibly TRBD1 on 5 matching bases. The CDR3 contains 15 residues. Germline CDR1 reads SGHRS; CDR2 reads YFSETQ. Between the trimmed V and J ends, which lost 7 bases and 7 bases, there was a span of 20 bases. The CDR3 loop is CASCKPQGTGGELFF. The CDR3 DNA follows: TGCGCCAGCTGTAAGCCCCAGGGAACGGGCGGGGAGCTGTTTTTT.